This TCR beta chain was obtained from a study of beta chain features in type 1 diabetes. Study summary: Comparable age, gender and cell yields were observed in patients relative to healthy donors. Some 110,000,000 sorted cells were examined across all samples.

The isolated RNA, all of it, was reverse transcribed, so expressed TCRB transcripts were what got sequenced. Profiled with immunoSEQ multiplex PCR; TCRdb holds only in-frame clones, not every one. Of 630,000 or so clones in the sample, about 14% were seen once. Germline V gene sequence: CDR1 LGHNA, CDR2 YSLEER. V lost 0 bases, J lost 8 bases, and 8 bases lay in between. The CDR3 runs to 14 residues. General observations from the study: The question left open here concerned HLA type influencing TCRB rearrangement. Researchers report that Type 1 diabetes patients had moderately but significantly shorter TCRB CDR3s across all four CD4+ subsets. PCR might preferentially amplify shorter templates, equally in patients and controls.

This clone has only a few counts. Its antigen remains unidentified. This chain links TRBV4-3 with TRBJ1-6, with D unclear. The origin of this receptor is a man between 18 and 35 years old with type 1 diabetes. Sequencing input: naive CD4+ T cells from blood. CDR3 residues: CASSQEPRDSPLHF. The CDR3 DNA sequence: TGCGCCAGCAGCCAAGAACCAAGGGATTCACCCCTCCACTTT.